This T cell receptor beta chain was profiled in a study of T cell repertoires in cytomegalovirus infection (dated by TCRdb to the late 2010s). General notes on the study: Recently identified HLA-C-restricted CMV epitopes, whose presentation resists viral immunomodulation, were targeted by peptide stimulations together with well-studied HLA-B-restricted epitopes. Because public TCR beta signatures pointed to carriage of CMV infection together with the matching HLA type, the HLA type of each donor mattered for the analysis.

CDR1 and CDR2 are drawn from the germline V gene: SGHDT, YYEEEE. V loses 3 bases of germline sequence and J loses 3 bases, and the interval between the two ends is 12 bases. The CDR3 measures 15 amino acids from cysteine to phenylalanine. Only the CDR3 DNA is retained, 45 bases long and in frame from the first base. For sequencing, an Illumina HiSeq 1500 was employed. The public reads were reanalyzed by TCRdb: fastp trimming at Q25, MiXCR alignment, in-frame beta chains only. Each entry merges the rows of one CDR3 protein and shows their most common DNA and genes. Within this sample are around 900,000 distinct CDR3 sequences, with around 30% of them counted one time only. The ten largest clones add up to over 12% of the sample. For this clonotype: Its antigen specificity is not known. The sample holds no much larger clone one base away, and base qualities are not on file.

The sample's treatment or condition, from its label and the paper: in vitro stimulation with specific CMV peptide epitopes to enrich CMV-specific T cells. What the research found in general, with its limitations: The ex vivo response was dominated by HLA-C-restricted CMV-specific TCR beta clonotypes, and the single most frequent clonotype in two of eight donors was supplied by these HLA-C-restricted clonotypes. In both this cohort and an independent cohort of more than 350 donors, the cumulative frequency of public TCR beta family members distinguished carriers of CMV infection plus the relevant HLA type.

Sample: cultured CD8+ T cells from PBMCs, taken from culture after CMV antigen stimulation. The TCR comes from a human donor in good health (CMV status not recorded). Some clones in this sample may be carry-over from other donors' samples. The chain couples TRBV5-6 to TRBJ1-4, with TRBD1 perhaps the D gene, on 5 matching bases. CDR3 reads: CASSSGPRANEKLFF. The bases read TGTGCCAGCAGCTCGGGCCCCAGGGCTAATGAAAAACTGTTTTTT. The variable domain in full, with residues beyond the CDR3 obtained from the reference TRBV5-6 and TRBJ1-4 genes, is DAGVTQSPTHLIKTRGQQVTLRCSPKSGHDTVSWYQQALGQGPQFIFQYYEEEERQRGNFPDRFSGHQFPNYSSELNVNALLLGDSALYLCASSSGPRANEKLFFGSGTQLSVL.